This T cell receptor beta chain was identified in a study of blood T cells in healthy people across ages. Study observations and caveats: The recorded TCR beta diversity per million T cells decreased in a roughly linear manner with age. Because sorting was not performed, PBMCs prevented conclusive naive versus antigen-experienced comparison.

Trimming took 5 bases from V and 3 from J, leaving 13 bases between them. CDR3 length: 14 amino acids. CDR1 is MNHEY, CDR2 SMNVEV, per germline (reference sequence). A second PCR of roughly 7 to 11 cycles used a sample-barcoded 5' primer and a J-beta primer mix. TCRdb called the 5' RACE reads again in MiXCR, with one record for every CDR3 protein. The sample shows about 1,000,000 distinct CDR3 sequences, around 43% of them seen only once. On this clonotype: Its matching antigen is unknown.

The sequence derives from a woman in her fifties or sixties in good health. Specimen: blood. The chain joins TRBV27 to TRBJ2-5; D remains unclear. The DNA for the CDR3 is TGTGCCAGCAGTCACGCCCGTCTGGAAGAGACCCAGTACTTC. Translating gives CASSHARLEETQYF.